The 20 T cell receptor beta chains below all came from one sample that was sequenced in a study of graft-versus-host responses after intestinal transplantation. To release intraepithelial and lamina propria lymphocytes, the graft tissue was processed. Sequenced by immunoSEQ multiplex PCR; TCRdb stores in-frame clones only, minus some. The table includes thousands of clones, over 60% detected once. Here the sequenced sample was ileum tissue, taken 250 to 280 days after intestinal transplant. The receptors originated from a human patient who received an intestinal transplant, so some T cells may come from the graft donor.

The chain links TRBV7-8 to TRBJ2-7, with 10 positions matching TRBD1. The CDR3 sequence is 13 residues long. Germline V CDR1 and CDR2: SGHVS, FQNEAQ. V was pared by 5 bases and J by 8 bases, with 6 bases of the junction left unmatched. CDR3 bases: TGTGCCAGCAGCCCCTGGGACAGGGGAAAGCAGTACTTC. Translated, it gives CASSPWDRGKQYF.

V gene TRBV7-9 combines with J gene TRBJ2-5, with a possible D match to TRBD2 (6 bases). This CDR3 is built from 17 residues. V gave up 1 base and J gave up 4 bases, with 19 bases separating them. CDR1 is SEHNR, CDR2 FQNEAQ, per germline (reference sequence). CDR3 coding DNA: TGTGCCAGCAGCTTAGTTCGTGGGACGGGGGAGATAGAGACCCAGTACTTC. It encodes CASSLVRGTGEIETQYF.

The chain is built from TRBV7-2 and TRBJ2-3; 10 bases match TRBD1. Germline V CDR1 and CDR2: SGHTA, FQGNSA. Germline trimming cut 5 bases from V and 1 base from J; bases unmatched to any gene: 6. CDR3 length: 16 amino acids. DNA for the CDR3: TGTGCCAGCAGCGCGATCGGGACAGGGGGCACAGATACGCAGTATTTT. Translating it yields CASSAIGTGGTDTQYF. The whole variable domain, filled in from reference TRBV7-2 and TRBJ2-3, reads GAGVSQSPSNKVTEKGKDVELRCDPISGHTALYWYRQSLGQGLEFLIYFQGNSAPDKSGLPSDRFSAERTGGSVSTLTIQRTQQEDSAVYLCASSAIGTGGTDTQYFGPGTRLTVL.

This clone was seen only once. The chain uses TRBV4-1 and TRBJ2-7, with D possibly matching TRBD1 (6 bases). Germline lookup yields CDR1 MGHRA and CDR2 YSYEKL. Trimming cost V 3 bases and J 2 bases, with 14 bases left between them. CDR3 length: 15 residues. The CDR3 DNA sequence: TGCGCCAGCAGCCACCCAGCGACAGGTACCTACGAGCAGTACTTC. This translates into CASSHPATGTYEQYF.

The CDR3 here is CASSPGRIHEQYF. DNA for the CDR3: TGTGCCAGCAGCCCGGGTCGGATCCACGAGCAGTACTTC. The chain recombines TRBV27 with TRBJ2-7; D gene unclear. The CDR3 is made up of 13 amino acids. Germline CDR1 reads MNHEY; CDR2 reads SMNVEV (reference sequence). The ends were cut back, 6 bases at V and 5 bases at J, with 14 bases in the middle.

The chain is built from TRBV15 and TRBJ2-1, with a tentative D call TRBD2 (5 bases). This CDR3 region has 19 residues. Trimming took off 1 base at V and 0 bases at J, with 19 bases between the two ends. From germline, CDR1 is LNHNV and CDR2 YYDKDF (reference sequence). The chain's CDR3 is CATSRGVSLGHYSYNEQFF. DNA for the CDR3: TGTGCCACCAGCAGAGGGGTATCACTAGGGCATTACTCCTACAATGAGCAGTTCTTC.

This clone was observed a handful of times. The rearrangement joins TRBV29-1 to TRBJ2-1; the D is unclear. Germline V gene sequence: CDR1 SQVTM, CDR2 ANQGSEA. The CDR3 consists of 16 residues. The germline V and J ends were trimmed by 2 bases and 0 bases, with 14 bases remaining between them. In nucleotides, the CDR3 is TGCAGCGTTGAACCTCTGGCGGCTAGCTCCTACAATGAGCAGTTCTTC. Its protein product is CSVEPLAASSYNEQFF.

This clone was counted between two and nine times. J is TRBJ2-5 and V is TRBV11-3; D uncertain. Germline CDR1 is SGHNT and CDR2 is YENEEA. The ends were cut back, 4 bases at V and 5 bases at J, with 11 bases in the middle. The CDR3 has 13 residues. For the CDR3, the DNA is TGTGCCAGCAGCTCTGGTCCGAGGGAGACCCAGTACTTC. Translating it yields CASSSGPRETQYF.

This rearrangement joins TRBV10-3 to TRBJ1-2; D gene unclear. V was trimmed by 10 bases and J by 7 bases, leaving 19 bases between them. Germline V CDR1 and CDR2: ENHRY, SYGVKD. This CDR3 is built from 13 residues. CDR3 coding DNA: TGTGCCACCAGCCTGGTAACGACTTGTGGCTACACCTTC. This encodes CATSLVTTCGYTF.

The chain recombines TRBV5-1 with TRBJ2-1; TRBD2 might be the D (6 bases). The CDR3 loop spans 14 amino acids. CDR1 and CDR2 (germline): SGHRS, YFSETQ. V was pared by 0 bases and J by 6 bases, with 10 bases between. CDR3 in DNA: TGCGCCAGCAGCTTGGGTGGGGAGGTCAATGAGCAGTTCTTC. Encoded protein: CASSLGGEVNEQFF. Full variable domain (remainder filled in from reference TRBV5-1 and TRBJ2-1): KAGVTQTPRYLIKTRGQQVTLSCSPISGHRSVSWYQQTPGQGLQFLFEYFSETQRNKGNFPGRFSGRQFSNSRSEMNVSTLELGDSALYLCASSLGGEVNEQFFGPGTRLTVL.

CDR3: CASSLGTAYEQYF. The CDR3 DNA reads TGTGCCAGCAGTCTTGGGACAGCCTACGAGCAGTACTTC. This sequence joins TRBV27 and TRBJ2-5; 7 bases align to TRBD1. The DNA end is a closer match to TRBJ2-7, so the J assignment may be wrong. Germline V lookup: CDR1 MNHEY, CDR2 SMNVEV (reference sequence). This CDR3 has 13 residues.

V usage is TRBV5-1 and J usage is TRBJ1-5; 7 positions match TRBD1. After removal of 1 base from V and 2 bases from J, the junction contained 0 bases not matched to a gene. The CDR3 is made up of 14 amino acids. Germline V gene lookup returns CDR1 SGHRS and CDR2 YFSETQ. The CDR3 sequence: CASSLTGGNQPQHF. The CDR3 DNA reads TGCGCCAGCAGCTTGACAGGGGGCAATCAGCCCCAGCATTTT.

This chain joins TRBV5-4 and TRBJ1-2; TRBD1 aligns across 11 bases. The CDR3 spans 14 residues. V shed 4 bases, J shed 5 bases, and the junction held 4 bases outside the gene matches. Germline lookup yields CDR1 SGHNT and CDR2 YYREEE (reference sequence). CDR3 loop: CASSLDRGQYGYTF. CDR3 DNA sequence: TGTGCCAGCAGCCTGGACAGGGGGCAATATGGCTACACCTTC.

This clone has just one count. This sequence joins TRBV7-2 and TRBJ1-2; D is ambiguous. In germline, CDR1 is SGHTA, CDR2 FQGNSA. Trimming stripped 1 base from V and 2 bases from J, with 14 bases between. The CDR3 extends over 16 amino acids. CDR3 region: CASSLELDSLNYGYTF. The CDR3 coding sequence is TGTGCCAGCAGCTTAGAACTCGACTCCTTGAACTATGGCTACACCTTC.

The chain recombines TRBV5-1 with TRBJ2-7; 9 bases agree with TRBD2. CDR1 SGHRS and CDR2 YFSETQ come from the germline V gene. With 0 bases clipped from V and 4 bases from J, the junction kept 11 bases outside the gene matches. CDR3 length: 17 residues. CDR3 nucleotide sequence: TGCGCCAGCAGCTTGGCTTTGGGGCCTAGCGGGAAGTACGAGCAGTACTTC. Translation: CASSLALGPSGKYEQYF.

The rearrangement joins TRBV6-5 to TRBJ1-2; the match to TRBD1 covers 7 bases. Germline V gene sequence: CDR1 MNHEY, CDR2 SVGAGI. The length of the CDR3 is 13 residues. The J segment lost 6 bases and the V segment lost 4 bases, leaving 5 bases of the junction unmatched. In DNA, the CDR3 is TGTGCCAGCAGTTTCCGGGACAGAGATGGCTACACCTTC. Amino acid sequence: CASSFRDRDGYTF.

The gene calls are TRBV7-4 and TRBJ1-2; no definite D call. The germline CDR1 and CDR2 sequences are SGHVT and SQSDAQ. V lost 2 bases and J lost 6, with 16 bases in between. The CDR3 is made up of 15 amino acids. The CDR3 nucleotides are TGTGCCAGCAGCTTAAGGCGGGTGAAGGAACATGGCTACACCTTC. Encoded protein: CASSLRRVKEHGYTF.

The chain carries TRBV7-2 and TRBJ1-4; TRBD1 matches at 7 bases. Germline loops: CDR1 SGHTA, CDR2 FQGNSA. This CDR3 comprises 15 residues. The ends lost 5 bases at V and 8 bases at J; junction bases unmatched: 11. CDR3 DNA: TGTGCCAGCAGCGCGTGGGACAGAGCATGGGAAAAACTGTTTTTT. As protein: CASSAWDRAWEKLFF. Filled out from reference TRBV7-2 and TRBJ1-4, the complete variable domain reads GAGVSQSPSNKVTEKGKDVELRCDPISGHTALYWYRQSLGQGLEFLIYFQGNSAPDKSGLPSDRFSAERTGGSVSTLTIQRTQQEDSAVYLCASSAWDRAWEKLFFGSGTQLSVL.

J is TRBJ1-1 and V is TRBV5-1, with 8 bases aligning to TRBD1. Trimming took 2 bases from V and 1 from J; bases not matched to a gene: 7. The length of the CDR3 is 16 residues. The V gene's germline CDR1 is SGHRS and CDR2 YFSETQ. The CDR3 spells CASSFQAGGGNTEAFF. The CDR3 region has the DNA TGCGCCAGCAGCTTTCAGGCAGGGGGCGGGAACACTGAAGCTTTCTTT.

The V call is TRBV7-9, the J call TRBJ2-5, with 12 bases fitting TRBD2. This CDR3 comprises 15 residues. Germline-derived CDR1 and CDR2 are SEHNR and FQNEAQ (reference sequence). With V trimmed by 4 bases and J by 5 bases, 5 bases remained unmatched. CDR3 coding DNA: TGTGCCAGCAGCTCCCGGACTAGCGGGGTGGAGACCCAGTACTTC. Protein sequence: CASSSRTSGVETQYF.